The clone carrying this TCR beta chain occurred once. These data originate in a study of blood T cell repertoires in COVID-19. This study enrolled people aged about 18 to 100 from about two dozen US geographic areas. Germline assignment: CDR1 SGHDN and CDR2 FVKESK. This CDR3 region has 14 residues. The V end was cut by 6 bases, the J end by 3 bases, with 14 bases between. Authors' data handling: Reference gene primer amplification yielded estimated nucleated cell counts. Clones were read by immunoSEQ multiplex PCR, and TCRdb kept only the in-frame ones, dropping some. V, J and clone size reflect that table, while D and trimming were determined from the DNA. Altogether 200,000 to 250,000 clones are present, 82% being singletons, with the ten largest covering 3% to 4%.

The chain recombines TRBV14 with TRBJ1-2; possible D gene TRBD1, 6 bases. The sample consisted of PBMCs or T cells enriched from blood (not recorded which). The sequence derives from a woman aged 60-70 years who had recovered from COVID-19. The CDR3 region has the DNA TGTGCCAGCAGACCAAAACAGGGTCACTATGGCTACACCTTC. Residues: CASRPKQGHYGYTF.